This T cell receptor (beta chain) originates from a study of T-cell memory formation after mild COVID-19. On this clonotype itself: Its antigen remains unknown.

Study-wide findings and caveats: Clones which contracted sat mainly in CM and EM if CD4+, and in EMRA if CD8+.

Each CDR3 protein gets one entry after TCRdb re-called the 5' RACE reads with MiXCR. The sample holds hundreds of thousands of distinct CDR3 sequences, about 20% seen once. Trimming removed 8 bases from V and 8 bases from J; junction bases left unmatched: 13. CDR1 and CDR2 (germline): SGHAT, FQNNGV. The CDR3 has 15 amino acids. The sequence derives from an adult woman who had mild COVID-19 (a few samples of this study predate the infection). Cell type and time point are not known. The sequenced sample was PBMCs or a T cell subset sorted from them (not recorded which). The chain carries TRBV11-2 and TRBJ2-1; 9 positions agree with TRBD2. The CDR3 coding sequence is TGTGCCAGCGGATATAGCGGGAGTGGAGGGGATGAGCAGTTCTTC. Translating it yields CASGYSGSGGDEQFF.